This T cell receptor beta chain is from a study of shared clonotypes between healthy human individuals. Study context: There were three CD4 naive, three CD4 memory, two CD8 naive and one CD8 memory plates per donor. Study outcomes and limitations: Researchers sampled blood only, noting tissue repertoires likely differ.

CD45RA+ naive and CD45RA-negative memory subsets were separated from CD4+ cells. This clone is a singleton in its sample. What it binds is not known. The CDR3 extends over 14 amino acids. Per germline, CDR1 ENHRY and CDR2 SYGVKD. The V and J ends lost 7 bases and 0 bases, in that order; junction bases with no gene match: 6. The repertoire was sequenced with immunoSEQ multiplex PCR; TCRdb's copy has only in-frame clones and lacks some. The data contain roughly 2 million clones, roughly 95% of them singletons. The receptor was derived from a man between 18 and 35 years old in good health. The sample was naive CD4+ T cells sorted from blood. Subset meaning: CD45RA+ positively selected. The chain joins TRBV10-3 to TRBJ2-7; TRBD1 agrees at 7 bases. The CDR3 spells CAINAGTASYEQYF. The CDR3 nucleotides are TGTGCCATCAACGCCGGGACAGCCTCCTACGAGCAGTACTTC.